The clone carrying this T cell receptor beta chain was counted once. The data originate from a study of blood T cell repertoires in COVID-19. As for the study in general: Donors in the United States, Italy and Spain gave samples during acute or convalescent COVID-19. PBMCs, B-cell-depleted T cells, or T cells provided the cDNA or gDNA that made up the material.

Per the original data handling: For nucleated cells, counts were estimated from reference gene primer amplification. Sequencing was performed with immunoSEQ multiplex PCR; in TCRdb, only in-frame clones are kept and a portion is missing. V, J and clone size reflect that table, while D and trimming were determined from the DNA. The table lists some 91,000 clones, roughly 80% of them singletons, with 11% in the top ten. The specimen sequenced was peripheral blood. The clonotype originates from a human donor in a cohort sampled during active COVID-19.

The CDR3 spells CAWSVRGQYEQYF. The CDR3 bases are TGTGCCTGGAGTGTACGTGGGCAGTACGAGCAGTACTTC. J is TRBJ2-7 and V is TRBV30; D unresolved. Trimming removed 0 bases from V and 4 bases from J, with 10 bases in between. The length of the CDR3 is 13 residues. Germline V CDR1 and CDR2: GTSNPN, SVGIG (reference sequence).